Following are 16 T cell receptor beta chains from one sample sequenced in a study of blood T cell repertoires in COVID-19. The data were produced by immunoSEQ multiplex PCR, yet TCRdb's version contains in-frame clones alone and is incomplete. Of some 180,000 clones in the sample, around four fifths were seen once. Material: peripheral blood. The receptors derive from a woman of 80 years or more with COVID-19, enrolled during active disease.

The V and J genes are TRBV5-1 and TRBJ2-2; 12 nucleotides line up with TRBD2. The CDR3 runs 18 residues. Germline V CDR1 and CDR2: SGHRS, YFSETQ. The ends lost 4 bases at V and 4 bases at J; junction bases unmatched: 11. In DNA form, the CDR3 reads TGCGCCAGCAGCAAAGGACTAGCGGGAATTGTGGGCACCGGGGAGCTGTTTTTT. Translation: CASSKGLAGIVGTGELFF.

A single count supports this clone. The chain couples TRBV5-1 to TRBJ1-2; TRBD1 is a possible D gene (5 bases). This CDR3 has 16 residues. V lost 5 bases and J lost 2, with 19 bases in between. CDR1 SGHRS and CDR2 YFSETQ come from the germline V gene. The CDR3 region has the DNA TGCGCCAGCAGGAACGCCGACGGACAAGGGAACTATGGCTACACCTTC. It translates to CASRNADGQGNYGYTF.

The gene calls are TRBV3-1 (or the pseudogene TRBV3-2) and TRBJ1-1, with a possible D match to TRBD1 (5 bases). V shed 3 bases and J shed 11 bases, with 13 bases lying between them. Germline V CDR1 and CDR2: LGHDT, YNNKEL (reference sequence). There are 12 residues in the CDR3. As DNA, the CDR3 is TGTGCCAGCAGCCAGGGGAATGGGGGGGCTTTCTTT. Protein: CASSQGNGGAFF.

The chain has TRBV15 and TRBJ2-2, with D maybe TRBD1 (6 bases). Trimming removed 9 bases from V and 0 bases from J, with 14 bases in between. The CDR3 loop spans 15 amino acids. Germline CDR1 is LNHNV and CDR2 is YYDKDF (reference sequence). The CDR3 protein is CATAGTTSNTGELFF. The CDR3 nucleotides read TGTGCCACTGCTGGGACAACCTCGAACACCGGGGAGCTGTTTTTT.

V and J are TRBV28 and TRBJ2-5; tentatively, D is TRBD1 (6 bases). From germline, CDR1 is MDHEN and CDR2 SYDVKM. The CDR3 has 15 residues. V was cut by 3 bases and J by 3 bases, with 14 bases left in between. CDR3 coding DNA: TGTGCCAGCAGTTTGGGGTCGGCAGGGGAAGAGACCCAGTACTTC. Its protein product is CASSLGSAGEETQYF.

The chain joins TRBV19 to TRBJ1-5, with D tentatively TRBD1 (5 bases). Germline V gene data show CDR1 as LNHDA and CDR2 as SQIVND (reference sequence). The V end lost 6 bases, the J end lost 4 bases, and 13 bases lay between the germline ends. This CDR3 has 14 amino acids. CDR3 sequence reads: CASSARQINQPQHF. CDR3 bases: TGTGCCAGTAGCGCAAGACAGATTAATCAGCCCCAGCATTTT.

In regard to this clone: This CDR3 is also generated by other DNA sequences in the sample. The chain uses TRBV3-1 (or the pseudogene TRBV3-2) and TRBJ1-5, with TRBD1 matching over 9 bases. The V gene end was trimmed by 1 base and the J gene end by 7 bases; junction bases not matched to a gene: 5. The CDR3 covers 15 residues. Per the germline V gene, CDR1 is LGHDT and CDR2 is YNNKEL (reference sequence). CDR3 DNA sequence: TGTGCCAGCAGCCAAGCGGGACAGGGTAACCAGCCCCAGCATTTT. Translated: CASSQAGQGNQPQHF.

The chain carries TRBV28 and TRBJ2-5; 7 positions match TRBD2. V trimming: 6 bases; J trimming: 5 bases; junction bases outside the gene matches: 12. CDR1 is MDHEN, CDR2 SYDVKM, per germline. There are 15 residues in the CDR3. CDR3 sequence reads: CASRPEGREWETQYF. The CDR3 nucleotides are TGTGCCAGCAGACCTGAGGGGAGGGAGTGGGAGACCCAGTACTTC.

The chain carries TRBV20-1 and TRBJ1-1; D not resolved. Germline values: CDR1 DFQATT, CDR2 SNEGSKA (reference sequence). V was pared by 3 bases and J by 8 bases, with 10 bases between. The CDR3 is 11 residues long. The CDR3 DNA is TGCAGTGCTAGGGCCTCTAGGGAAGCTTTCTTT. Translated: CSARASREAFF.

The DNA for the CDR3 is TGTGCCAGCAGTGACCGGACAGGGAGCTATGGCTACACCTTC. This translates into CASSDRTGSYGYTF. The V and J genes are TRBV6-1 and TRBJ1-2; TRBD1 matches at 8 bases. The CDR3 length is 14 residues. Germline CDR1 is MNHNS and CDR2 is SASEGT. Germline trimming cut 3 bases from V and 4 bases from J; bases unmatched to any gene: 4.

This chain links TRBV19 with TRBJ1-5; 9 bases fit TRBD1. The germline V gene has CDR1 LNHDA and CDR2 SQIVND (reference sequence). The CDR3 covers 15 residues. The V gene end was trimmed by 6 bases and the J gene end by 3 bases; junction bases not matched to a gene: 6. The CDR3 loop is CASRRTGAINQPQHF. For the CDR3, the DNA is TGTGCCAGTAGAAGGACAGGGGCCATCAATCAGCCCCAGCATTTT.

This clone turned up a few times. V gene TRBV10-2 combines with J gene TRBJ1-1, with D unresolved. Germline assignment: CDR1 WSHSY and CDR2 SAAADI. Trimming took off 4 bases at V and 4 bases at J, with 10 bases between the two ends. The CDR3 is 13 residues long. Here the CDR3 DNA reads TGCGCCAGCAGTGGGGCTCTCTCCACTGAAGCTTTCTTT. Its protein is CASSGALSTEAFF.

This clone has only a few counts. J is TRBJ1-2 and V is TRBV4-1; 9 bases are a match to TRBD1. The CDR3 spans 16 residues. J lost 8 bases, V lost 1 base, and 11 bases had no gene match. Germline CDR1 reads MGHRA; CDR2 reads YSYEKL. CDR3 region: CASSQGSGTGNIGYTF. The CDR3, as DNA: TGCGCCAGCAGCCAAGGTTCCGGGACAGGGAATATAGGCTACACCTTC.

The gene calls are TRBV19 and TRBJ1-5, with D possibly matching TRBD1 (5 bases). The V gene lost 7 bases and the J gene lost 1 base, with 14 bases spanning the gap. The CDR3 runs to 15 residues. Germline CDR1 reads LNHDA; CDR2 reads SQIVND (reference sequence). The CDR3 nucleotides read TGTGCCAGTAACCAGGGATGGAAAAGCAATCAGCCCCAGCATTTT. Its protein product is CASNQGWKSNQPQHF.

The chain recombines TRBV14 with TRBJ2-1, with 7 bases lining up with TRBD1. The germline V gene has CDR1 SGHDN and CDR2 FVKESK. This CDR3 contains 16 residues. V trimming: 4 bases; J trimming: 0 bases; junction bases outside the gene matches: 6. CDR3 bases: TGTGCCAGCAGCCCCATGACAGGGAGCTCCTACAATGAGCAGTTCTTC. Protein: CASSPMTGSSYNEQFF. Supplemented by reference TRBV14 and TRBJ2-1, the full variable domain reads EAGVTQFPSHSVIEKGQTVTLRCDPISGHDNLYWYRRVMGKEIKFLLHFVKESKQDESGMPNNRFLAERTGGTYSTLKVQPAELEDSGVYFCASSPMTGSSYNEQFFGPGTRLTVL.

This CDR3 reads CASSAPGQGIAKNIQYF. The CDR3 coding sequence is TGTGCCAGCAGCGCCCCGGGACAGGGAATAGCCAAAAACATTCAGTACTTC. The V and J genes are TRBV9 and TRBJ2-4, with 9 bases matching TRBD1. Germline V gene sequence: CDR1 SGDLS, CDR2 YYNGEE. The CDR3 is 17 amino acids. V was clipped by 3 bases and J by 0 bases; unmatched bases: 7.